This TCR beta chain was documented in a study of cytomegalovirus exposure and HLA in healthy donors. General observations from the study: By a later analysis, the bulk of CMV-associated TCR beta chains appeared HLA-restricted. A later analysis found TCR association rates differed by HLA locus, highest for DRB1 and lowest for HLA-C.

A word on this clone: The antigen remains undetermined.

V was shortened by 5 bases and J by 1 base, with 3 bases between the two germline ends. The CDR3 has 13 amino acids. The germline CDR1 and CDR2 sequences are MNHEY and SMNVEV (reference sequence). The PCR ran on 60 Vbeta and 13 Jbeta primers. Here immunoSEQ multiplex PCR was the method, and the copy in TCRdb shows in-frame clones only, minus some. The data show over 90,000 clones, less than 90% seen once. The rearrangement joins TRBV27 to TRBJ2-6; D ambiguous. This receptor was taken from a man aged 35 to 55 in good health and CMV-seronegative. Sequencing was done on a sample of PBMCs. In DNA, the CDR3 is TGTGCCAGCAGTCCGTCTGGGGCCAACGTCCTGACTTTC. It specifies CASSPSGANVLTF.